The 14 T cell receptor beta chains below were found in one sample sequenced in a study of radiotherapy plus CTLA-4 blockade in lung cancer. The repertoire was sequenced with immunoSEQ multiplex PCR; TCRdb's copy has only in-frame clones and lacks some. The sample has approximately 50,000 clones, roughly 76% seen once; the top ten hold 3% to 4%. Here the sequenced sample was peripheral blood, taken from a patient treated with radiotherapy plus ipilimumab. These receptor sequences come from a human donor with non-small cell lung cancer who had a complete response to radiotherapy plus ipilimumab.

This clone was recorded a few times. This chain links TRBV10-1 with TRBJ1-3, with a tentative D call TRBD1 (5 bases). Trimming removed 6 bases at V and 0 bases at J, with 9 bases between. The CDR3 covers 14 residues. Germline V CDR1 and CDR2: WNHNN, SYGVQD (reference sequence). The CDR3 DNA is TGCGCCAGCAGCCAGACAGTCTCTGGAAACACCATATATTTT. Protein: CASSQTVSGNTIYF.

The chain recombines TRBV10-3 with TRBJ2-2; D may be TRBD1 (5 bases). Germline CDR1 is ENHRY and CDR2 is SYGVKD. The CDR3 has 15 amino acids. V dropped 4 bases and J dropped 8 bases, with 17 bases sitting between them. CDR3 coding DNA: TGTGCCATCAGTGTTCTGGGGCCGCAGGTGGGGGAGCTGTTTTTT. Translation: CAISVLGPQVGELFF.

The genes are TRBV4-3 and TRBJ2-3, with D possibly TRBD1 on 6 matching bases. The V and J ends lost 0 bases and 4 bases respectively, with 14 bases between them. Per the germline V gene, CDR1 is LGHNA and CDR2 is YSLEER. CDR3 size: 16 residues. The CDR3 DNA reads TGCGCCAGCAGCCAAGAGCCAGGGGCGGGCTCAGATACGCAGTATTTT. Translation gives CASSQEPGAGSDTQYF.

A few counts support this clone. The rearrangement uses TRBV29-1 and TRBJ1-1; 11 nucleotides agree with TRBD1. V trimming: 4 bases; J trimming: 10 bases; junction bases outside the gene matches: 17. Germline-derived CDR1 and CDR2 are SQVTM and ANQGSEA. CDR3 length: 16 residues. CDR3 region: CSVGLVAGTGGLGAFF. The CDR3 bases are TGCAGCGTTGGACTGGTGGCCGGGACAGGGGGACTGGGAGCTTTCTTT.

The V gene is TRBV5-1, the J gene TRBJ2-2; 11 bases line up with TRBD1. The germline CDR1 and CDR2 sequences are SGHRS and YFSETQ. The CDR3 runs 16 residues. The J segment lost 3 bases and the V segment lost 4 bases, leaving 5 bases of the junction unmatched. CDR3 amino acids: CASSRSGQGDTGELFF. In DNA form, the CDR3 reads TGCGCCAGCAGCAGATCGGGACAGGGGGACACCGGGGAGCTGTTTTTT.

The chain is built from TRBV28 and TRBJ1-5; the D gene is possibly TRBD1 (6 bases). V lost 7 bases, J lost 4 bases, and 17 bases lay in between. Germline V gene sequence: CDR1 MDHEN, CDR2 SYDVKM. The CDR3 runs 15 residues. The DNA of the CDR3 is TGTGCCAGCATATCCCCAGGGGCTATTAATCAGCCCCAGCATTTT. Encoded protein: CASISPGAINQPQHF.

This clone was counted once. This chain links TRBV7-2 with TRBJ2-7; D not certain. In germline, CDR1 is SGHTA, CDR2 FQGNSA. The germline V and J ends were trimmed by 4 bases and 5 bases, with 18 bases remaining between them. There are 15 residues in the CDR3. CDR3 coding DNA: TGTGCCAGCAGCTATTCTTTCCCCTACGGAGACGAGCAGTACTTC. Encoded protein: CASSYSFPYGDEQYF.

Remarks on this clone: Other nucleotide sequences from this sample produce the same CDR3. The chain joins TRBV7-9 to TRBJ1-3; TRBD1 matches 10 bases. The CDR3 covers 17 residues. The ends lost 0 bases at V and 2 bases at J; junction bases unmatched: 4. Germline loops: CDR1 SEHNR, CDR2 FQNEAQ (reference sequence). CDR3 DNA sequence: TGTGCCAGCAGCTTAGCGTCCGGGACAGGGGCTGGAAACACCATATATTTT. Its protein product is CASSLASGTGAGNTIYF.

This chain connects TRBV6-5 to TRBJ1-2; no definite D call. The CDR3 runs to 16 residues. Germline V CDR1 and CDR2: MNHEY, SVGAGI. V lost 2 bases and J 3 bases, leaving 16 bases between the germline ends. CDR3 sequence reads: CASSYSGLPLDYGYTF. In DNA, the CDR3 is TGTGCCAGCAGTTACAGCGGACTTCCCCTGGACTATGGCTACACCTTC.

This clone was found a few times. V is TRBV6-6 and J is TRBJ1-2; TRBD1 agrees at 7 bases. CDR1 and CDR2 (germline): MNHNY, SVGAGI (reference sequence). The V gene end was trimmed by 4 bases and the J gene end by 4 bases; junction bases not matched to a gene: 6. This CDR3 region has 14 residues. CDR3 region: CASSSRTGPYGYTF. The CDR3 DNA sequence: TGTGCCAGCAGTTCGAGGACAGGCCCCTATGGCTACACCTTC.

J is TRBJ2-2 and V is TRBV7-2; D perhaps matches TRBD2 (6 bases). V was pared by 2 bases and J by 2 bases, with 15 bases between. The germline gives CDR1 SGHTA, CDR2 FQGNSA. The CDR3 loop spans 17 amino acids. The CDR3: CASSLRVGAGNTGELFF. The CDR3 DNA sequence: TGTGCCAGCAGCTTACGAGTGGGAGCGGGCAACACCGGGGAGCTGTTTTTT.

The table lists this clone with a count of one. The genes are TRBV5-6 and TRBJ1-2; 8 bases fit TRBD1. Germline V gene lookup returns CDR1 SGHDT and CDR2 YYEEEE. The V segment lost 4 bases and the J segment 3 bases; nucleotides outside the gene matches: 5. This CDR3 comprises 14 residues. The CDR3 spells CASSQDRVHYGYTF. As DNA, the CDR3 is TGTGCCAGCAGCCAGGACAGGGTTCACTATGGCTACACCTTC.

A few counts support this clone. This chain connects TRBV6-1 to TRBJ1-5; D perhaps matches TRBD1 (5 bases). V gave up 6 bases and J gave up 0 bases, with 9 bases separating them. CDR3 length: 14 residues. Per germline, CDR1 MNHNS and CDR2 SASEGT. The CDR3 sequence is CASSPTDSNQPQHF. The CDR3 region has the DNA TGTGCCAGCAGCCCGACAGATAGCAATCAGCCCCAGCATTTT.

The chain employs TRBV7-8 and TRBJ2-5; TRBD2 matches at 7 bases. Germline trimming cut 2 bases from V and 5 bases from J; bases unmatched to any gene: 11. The CDR3 loop spans 16 amino acids. Germline-derived CDR1 and CDR2 are SGHVS and FQNEAQ. CDR3 DNA sequence: TGTGCCAGCAGCTTACATCTGGTCAGGGAGGGGGAGACCCAGTACTTC. Translated: CASSLHLVREGETQYF.